The following is a TCR beta chain sequence with its context. V lost 2 bases and J lost 6; bases outside the gene matches: 9. This CDR3 has 15 residues. The V gene's germline CDR1 is SGHNT and CDR2 YYREEE (reference sequence). The data derive from a study of blood T cell repertoires in COVID-19. Study background: Some COVID-19 samples were acute and others convalescent; all came from the United States, Italy and Spain. Sources were T cells, B-cell-depleted T cells, or PBMCs; the material itself was cDNA or gDNA.

Study processing details: Amplification with reference gene primers provided the estimates of nucleated cell counts. TCRdb keeps only in-frame clones here, not all; method: immunoSEQ multiplex PCR. V, J and clone size reflect that table, while D and trimming were determined from the DNA. This sample yields 200,000 to 250,000 clones, of which roughly four fifths are seen a single time; around 9% belongs to the top ten. Study members were between about 18 and 89 years old and lived in 24 US regions. The sample was PBMCs or T cells enriched from blood (not recorded which). This TCR came from a man aged 40-49 years who had recovered from COVID-19. The chain recombines TRBV5-4 with TRBJ2-7; 9 bases align to TRBD1. The CDR3 DNA reads as TGTGCCAGCAGCTTCCCCGGGACAGGGTTCTCCGAGCAGTACTTC. Translation: CASSFPGTGFSEQYF.